This TCR beta chain comes out of a study of blood T cell repertoires in COVID-19. Study context: COVID-19 samples, acute and convalescent, were from the United States, Italy and Spain. T cells, B-cell-depleted T cells, or PBMCs provided the cDNA or gDNA that served as material.

The ends lost 10 bases at V and 0 bases at J; junction bases unmatched: 1. This CDR3 is built from 13 residues. From germline, CDR1 is SGHNT and CDR2 YYREEE (reference sequence). Authors' data handling: Reference gene primer amplification yielded estimated nucleated cell counts. Sequencing was performed with immunoSEQ multiplex PCR; in TCRdb, only in-frame clones are kept and a portion is missing. The V and J calls and clone size were taken over from that table, and D and trimming were inferred from the DNA. The sample lists about 130,000 clones; 74% were seen once. The chain combines TRBV5-4 with TRBJ2-2, with TRBD2 matching 9 bases. The receptor was derived from a man aged 55 to 70 with acute or convalescent COVID-19. What was sequenced was peripheral blood. The CDR3 DNA is TGTGCCGCTAGCGGGGCGAACACCGGGGAGCTGTTTTTT. It specifies CAASGANTGELFF.